The 30 T cell receptor beta chains below come from one sample, sequenced in a study of blood T cell repertoires in COVID-19. Method: immunoSEQ multiplex PCR; TCRdb's copy keeps in-frame clones and lacks some. This table has tens of thousands of clones, around 84% appearing once. Sequenced input: peripheral blood. Receptors originate from a man at least 80 years old with active COVID-19.

V gene TRBV28 combines with J gene TRBJ1-3; no firm D call. Deletions cut 5 bases from V and 4 bases from J, with 3 bases between. Germline V gene sequence: CDR1 MDHEN, CDR2 SYDVKM. The CDR3 has 11 amino acids. CDR3 DNA sequence: TGTGCCAGCAGTCTAGGAAACACCATATATTTT. Residues: CASSLGNTIYF.

This rearrangement joins TRBV28 to TRBJ2-7, with TRBD1 as a possible D gene (5 bases). V lost 3 bases and J lost 3, with 9 bases in between. The V gene's germline CDR1 is MDHEN and CDR2 SYDVKM. The CDR3 length is 13 residues. DNA of the CDR3: TGTGCCAGCAGTTTGCAGGGCTACTACGAGCAGTACTTC. It codes for CASSLQGYYEQYF.

This clone occurred once. The gene calls are TRBV14 and TRBJ2-2; no clear D. Trimming took off 1 base at V and 2 bases at J, with 5 bases between the two ends. The CDR3 length is 14 residues. Per the germline V gene, CDR1 is SGHDN and CDR2 is FVKESK. The CDR3 protein is CASSQARNTGELFF. The CDR3 region has the DNA TGTGCCAGCAGCCAAGCCAGAAACACCGGGGAGCTGTTTTTT.

This chain connects TRBV11-2 to TRBJ2-2; perhaps TRBD1 as D (5 bases). V lost 3 bases and J lost 1, with 9 bases in between. The germline CDR1 and CDR2 sequences are SGHAT and FQNNGV. The CDR3 covers 15 residues. The CDR3 is CASSLVGRNTGELFF. CDR3 coding DNA: TGTGCCAGCAGCTTGGTGGGGCGGAACACCGGGGAGCTGTTTTTT.

In nucleotides, the CDR3 is TGTGCCAGCAGTGATGTCCGGGGAGCGGCCGGAGGGACCGGGGAGCTGTTTTTT. Encoded protein: CASSDVRGAAGGTGELFF. This chain uses TRBV25-1 with TRBJ2-2, with D tentatively TRBD2 (6 bases). Germline loops: CDR1 MGHDK, CDR2 SYGVNS. This CDR3 spans 18 amino acids. Trimming took 3 bases from V and 5 from J, leaving 22 bases between them.

This clone was recorded only once. V is TRBV7-3 and J is TRBJ2-3; weak D call: TRBD1 (5 bases). This CDR3 spans 14 amino acids. Deletions cut 3 bases from V and 6 bases from J, with 13 bases between. Germline V gives CDR1 SGHTA, CDR2 FQGTGA. CDR3 protein: CASSFGGAGDTQYF. The CDR3 coding sequence is TGTGCCAGCAGCTTCGGTGGGGCCGGTGATACGCAGTATTTT.

This clone was seen a few times. This rearrangement joins TRBV7-9 to TRBJ2-1, with 8 bases aligning to TRBD2. Germline lookup yields CDR1 SEHNR and CDR2 FQNEAQ (reference sequence). This CDR3 contains 15 residues. The junction had 3 bases not matched to a gene; V was cut back by 4 bases and J by 1 base. This chain's CDR3 is CASSSPSGSYNEQFF. DNA of the CDR3: TGTGCCAGCAGCTCGCCTAGCGGGTCCTACAATGAGCAGTTCTTC.

This clone was recorded once. The genes are TRBV7-9 and TRBJ1-4; D gene ambiguous. Germline-derived CDR1 and CDR2 are SEHNR and FQNEAQ (reference sequence). Deletions cut 5 bases from V and 5 bases from J, with 18 bases between. The CDR3 extends over 16 amino acids. For the CDR3, the DNA is TGTGCCAGCAGCCCCGAAGCGGGGAGAAGAAATGAAAAACTGTTTTTT. Amino acid sequence: CASSPEAGRRNEKLFF.

The chain has TRBV14 and TRBJ1-1, with a weak D call TRBD1 (6 bases). Germline CDR1 is SGHDN and CDR2 is FVKESK. Trimming removed 1 base at V and 1 base at J, with 10 bases between. This CDR3 has 15 residues. CDR3 nucleotide sequence: TGTGCCAGCAGCCAAGTTTGGGGACAGAACACTGAAGCTTTCTTT. Its translation: CASSQVWGQNTEAFF.

This clone came up a few times. The CDR3 nucleotides are TGTGCCAGCAGCCAAGGGACGTCGGGACTAGCTGGTGAGCAGTTCTTC. Translating gives CASSQGTSGLAGEQFF. The rearrangement uses TRBV4-2 and TRBJ2-1; 9 bases fit TRBD2. Trimming cost V 1 base and J 9 bases; bases outside gene matches: 10. From germline, CDR1 is LGHNA and CDR2 YNFKEQ. The CDR3 has 16 amino acids.

V gene TRBV10-3 combines with J gene TRBJ2-7, with 11 nucleotides matching TRBD1. This CDR3 has 13 residues. CDR1 and CDR2 from the germline V gene are ENHRY and SYGVKD. The V segment lost 10 bases and the J segment 1 base; nucleotides outside the gene matches: 3. The CDR3 nucleotides are TGTGCCAGCGGGACAGGGGGTTCCTACGAGCAGTACTTC. Its protein is CASGTGGSYEQYF.

This sequence joins TRBV10-3 and TRBJ2-4, with no clear D. The V gene's germline CDR1 is ENHRY and CDR2 SYGVKD. This CDR3 is built from 16 residues. V dropped 0 bases and J dropped 2 bases, with 11 bases sitting between them. The DNA for the CDR3 is TGTGCCATCAGTGAGTCCGAAATAGACACCAAAAACATTCAGTACTTC. This gives the protein CAISESEIDTKNIQYF.

CDR3 in amino acids: CASSYGRHNEQFF. The CDR3 DNA is TGTGCCAGCAGTTACGGGCGACACAATGAGCAGTTCTTC. J is TRBJ2-1 and V is TRBV6-2 or TRBV6-3; the D is unclear. The CDR3 runs 13 residues. The germline CDR1 and CDR2 sequences are MNHEY and SVGEGT. Trimming removed 2 bases from V and 5 bases from J, with 7 bases in between.

A few counts support this clone. The chain uses TRBV7-2 and TRBJ2-2, with TRBD2 identical over 10 bases. Germline trimming cut 5 bases from V and 4 bases from J; bases unmatched to any gene: 13. The germline V gene has CDR1 SGHTA and CDR2 FQGNSA. The CDR3 totals 18 residues. The CDR3 reads CASSHGASGSWGTGELFF. For the CDR3, the DNA is TGTGCCAGCAGCCACGGTGCTAGCGGGAGTTGGGGCACCGGGGAGCTGTTTTTT.

The chain joins TRBV4-2 to TRBJ2-7; 7 nucleotides agree with TRBD1. Trimming took 0 bases from V and 2 from J; bases not matched to a gene: 7. The CDR3 extends over 16 amino acids. Germline values: CDR1 LGHNA, CDR2 YNFKEQ. CDR3 in amino acids: CASSQDQDRTTYEQYF. In DNA form, the CDR3 reads TGTGCCAGCAGCCAAGATCAGGACAGGACGACCTACGAGCAGTACTTC.

The chain combines TRBV27 with TRBJ2-3, with TRBD2 matching over 12 bases. Germline lookup yields CDR1 MNHEY and CDR2 SMNVEV (reference sequence). The CDR3 covers 16 residues. J was trimmed by 7 bases and V by 4 bases; bases with no gene match: 9. This CDR3 is CASSSASGRALYTQYF. Here the CDR3 DNA reads TGTGCCAGCAGTTCCGCTAGCGGGAGGGCCCTATATACGCAGTATTTT.

This chain uses TRBV9 with TRBJ2-3; TRBD2 matches 7 bases. CDR1 is SGDLS and CDR2 is YYNGEE in the germline V gene. V lost 4 bases and J lost 0; bases outside the gene matches: 5. The CDR3 is 15 amino acids. CDR3 sequence (DNA): TGTGCCAGCAGCATTAGCGGGTCTAGCACAGATACGCAGTATTTT. This sequence encodes CASSISGSSTDTQYF.

The chain carries TRBV7-2 and TRBJ2-1; D is unclear. V dropped 5 bases and J dropped 3 bases, with 8 bases sitting between them. The CDR3 has 13 amino acids. Germline CDR1 is SGHTA and CDR2 is FQGNSA. CDR3 bases: TGTGCCAGCAGCAAGCGCCGCTACAATGAGCAGTTCTTC. Encoded protein: CASSKRRYNEQFF.

The chain has TRBV6-6 and TRBJ2-3; a possible D gene is TRBD2 (5 bases). In germline, CDR1 is MNHNY, CDR2 SVGAGI (reference sequence). Trimming pared 3 bases from V and 4 bases from J, leaving 8 bases between. The CDR3 contains 13 residues. CDR3 nucleotides: TGTGCCAGCAGTTATACGGACTCAGATACGCAGTATTTT. This gives the protein CASSYTDSDTQYF.

The V and J genes are TRBV11-3 and TRBJ2-2; maybe TRBD1 (5 bases). The CDR3 has 14 amino acids. Trimming took 4 bases from V and 1 from J, leaving 7 bases between them. CDR1 is SGHNT, CDR2 YENEEA, per germline. The CDR3, as DNA: TGTGCCAGCAGCTACAGGCAGAACACCGGGGAGCTGTTTTTT. Protein product: CASSYRQNTGELFF.

To note about this clone: This sample also contains other DNA sequences that code for the same CDR3. The V and J genes are TRBV9 and TRBJ1-4, with 11 bases that match TRBD1. The CDR3 has 16 amino acids. V shed 0 bases and J 7 bases; nucleotides not matched to a gene: 5. Germline V gene lookup returns CDR1 SGDLS and CDR2 YYNGEE. CDR3 sequence (DNA): TGTGCCAGCAGCGTAGGAGGACAGGGGGCCGGTGAAAAACTGTTTTTT. Its translation: CASSVGGQGAGEKLFF.

The rearrangement joins TRBV9 to TRBJ2-1, with 8 positions matching TRBD2. This CDR3 comprises 16 residues. Germline V gene sequence: CDR1 SGDLS, CDR2 YYNGEE. Losses at the gene ends were 0 bases for V and 6 bases for J; bases not matched to a gene: 8. The CDR3 sequence is CASSVDSASGLNEQFF. The CDR3 nucleotides read TGTGCCAGCAGCGTAGATTCGGCTAGCGGGCTCAATGAGCAGTTCTTC.

This chain joins TRBV18 and TRBJ2-1; maybe TRBD1 (6 bases). The ends were cut back, 4 bases at V and 7 bases at J, with 14 bases in the middle. This CDR3 region has 14 residues. The V gene's germline CDR1 is KGHSH and CDR2 LQKENI. The CDR3 region is CASSRRTGYNEQFF. The CDR3 bases are TGTGCCAGCTCACGGCGAACAGGGTATAATGAGCAGTTCTTC.

This clone was recorded a few times. V gene TRBV7-9 combines with J gene TRBJ2-3; D unresolved. This CDR3 contains 12 residues. Germline CDR1 reads SEHNR; CDR2 reads FQNEAQ (reference sequence). V was clipped by 5 bases and J by 3 bases, with 6 bases between them. The CDR3 is CASSESTDTQYF. For the CDR3, the DNA is TGTGCCAGCAGCGAGAGTACAGATACGCAGTATTTT.

The gene calls are TRBV18 and TRBJ1-5, with a tentative D call TRBD1 (5 bases). From germline, CDR1 is KGHSH and CDR2 LQKENI. With 2 bases removed from V and 2 bases from J, the gap between germline ends came to 13 bases. The CDR3 runs to 16 residues. The DNA of the CDR3 is TGTGCCAGCTCACCAGGTCAGGGCCAAGGCAATCAGCCCCAGCATTTT. Translated, it gives CASSPGQGQGNQPQHF. Filled out from reference TRBV18 and TRBJ1-5, the complete variable domain reads NAGVMQNPRHLVRRRGQEARLRCSPMKGHSHVYWYRQLPEEGLKFMVYLQKENIIDESGMPKERFSAEFPKEGPSILRIQQVVRGDSAAYFCASSPGQGQGNQPQHFGDGTRLSIL.

The chain combines TRBV18 with TRBJ1-1; D call uncertain. V was clipped by 1 base and J by 4 bases, with 10 bases between them. This CDR3 region has 14 residues. Germline-derived CDR1 and CDR2 are KGHSH and LQKENI. CDR3 in DNA: TGTGCCAGCTCACCACGGGCAGGTGGCACTGAAGCTTTCTTT. This encodes CASSPRAGGTEAFF.

The genes are TRBV2 and TRBJ1-4; perhaps TRBD1 as D (6 bases). The length of the CDR3 is 15 residues. Per germline, CDR1 SNHLY and CDR2 FYNNEI. The V and J ends lost 7 bases and 8 bases respectively, with 20 bases between them. The CDR3 DNA reads as TGTGCCAGCAACAGGGTGGCTTTATATCAGGAAAAACTGTTTTTT. It is translated as CASNRVALYQEKLFF.

This chain connects TRBV18 to TRBJ2-7, with TRBD1 as a possible D gene (5 bases). The germline V gene encodes CDR1 KGHSH and CDR2 LQKENI. V was cut by 3 bases and J by 0 bases, with 18 bases left in between. The CDR3 is 17 residues long. CDR3: CASSPIPVQASSYEQYF. CDR3 sequence (DNA): TGTGCCAGCTCACCGATTCCGGTACAGGCGAGCTCCTACGAGCAGTACTTC. Based on the CDR3 plus reference TRBV18 and TRBJ2-7, the full variable domain is NAGVMQNPRHLVRRRGQEARLRCSPMKGHSHVYWYRQLPEEGLKFMVYLQKENIIDESGMPKERFSAEFPKEGPSILRIQQVVRGDSAAYFCASSPIPVQASSYEQYFGPGTRLTVT.

The genes are TRBV28 and TRBJ2-1; 7 bases agree with TRBD1. Per the germline V gene, CDR1 is MDHEN and CDR2 is SYDVKM. The CDR3 totals 13 residues. J gave up 6 bases and V 6 bases, and 5 bases lay outside the gene matches. The CDR3 spells CASSPGQVNEQFF. In DNA, the CDR3 is TGTGCCAGCAGCCCCGGACAGGTCAATGAGCAGTTCTTC.

V and J are TRBV10-2 and TRBJ1-5; 8 nucleotides line up with TRBD1. In germline, CDR1 is WSHSY, CDR2 SAAADI. This CDR3 has 16 residues. Trimming cost V 0 bases and J 6 bases; bases outside gene matches: 7. CDR3 nucleotide sequence: TGCGCCAGCAGTGAGTCCTGGCAGGGGGCAGGTCAGCCCCAGCATTTT. Encoded protein: CASSESWQGAGQPQHF.